The rows below give T cell receptor beta chains drawn from one sample of a study of regulatory T cells in long-lasting Graves disease. One entry per CDR3 protein, called by TCRdb with MiXCR from the multiplex PCR reads. This table has some 280,000 distinct CDR3 sequences, more than 20% appearing once. Sequencing was performed on peripheral blood mononuclear cells (PBMCs), taken when the disease was refractory, from a patient treated with antithyroid drugs. The receptors come from a female donor with Graves disease. Both conserved end residues are part of each CDR3. The D gene is left open where the match is weak. Not all rows give a size; the values are once, few, many and, for expanded clones, a class.

v_gene: TRBV7-2; d_gene: .; abundance: .; j_gene: TRBJ1-5; CDR3nt: TGTGCCAGCAGCTCCGGGGACGGCGGGGCGGGCAATCAGCCCCAGCATTTT; CDR3aa: CASSSGDGGAGNQPQHF
v_gene: TRBV7-2; d_gene: .; abundance: .; j_gene: TRBJ1-5; CDR3nt: TGTGCCAGCAGCTTAGCGCGGAGAGGGCTGGTGAGCAATCAGCCCCAGCATTTT; CDR3aa: CASSLARRGLVSNQPQHF
v_gene: TRBV7-2; d_gene: TRBD2; abundance: .; j_gene: TRBJ2-2; CDR3nt: TGTGCCAGCAGCTTAGAGAGGACTAGCGGGAGCGGGGAGCTGTTTTTT; CDR3aa: CASSLERTSGSGELFF
v_gene: TRBV6-5; d_gene: .; abundance: many; j_gene: TRBJ1-4; CDR3nt: TGTGCCAGCAGTTACCTCGGACTTAATGAAAAACTGTTTTTT; CDR3aa: CASSYLGLNEKLFF
v_gene: TRBV6-1; d_gene: .; abundance: .; j_gene: TRBJ1-4; CDR3nt: TGTGCCAGCATTCCCGATAGTCTCCCAACTAATGAAAAACTGTTTTTT; CDR3aa: CASIPDSLPTNEKLFF
v_gene: TRBV7-2; d_gene: .; abundance: .; j_gene: TRBJ1-4; CDR3nt: TGTGCCAGCGGTCGGGGAGTAGCTGAAAAACTGTTTTTT; CDR3aa: CASGRGVAEKLFF
v_gene: TRBV19; d_gene: TRBD1; abundance: .; j_gene: TRBJ1-4; CDR3nt: TGTGCCAGTAGTATCGGACAGGTTAATGAAAACCTGTTTTTT; CDR3aa: CASSIGQVNENLFF
v_gene: TRBV11-2; d_gene: .; abundance: .; j_gene: TRBJ2-2; CDR3nt: TGTGCCAGCAGCTTAGTTTTGGCCGGGGAGCTGTTTTTT; CDR3aa: CASSLVLAGELFF
v_gene: TRBV6-1; d_gene: TRBD2; abundance: many; j_gene: TRBJ2-7; CDR3nt: TGTGCCAGCAGTGAAGGCGGGGGGCTCCTCGAGCAGTACTTC; CDR3aa: CASSEGGGLLEQYF
v_gene: TRBV18; d_gene: TRBD1; abundance: few; j_gene: TRBJ2-7; CDR3nt: TGTGCCAGCACAGAACAGGGGGCGAGCGAGCAGTACTTC; CDR3aa: CASTEQGASEQYF
v_gene: TRBV28; d_gene: TRBD1; abundance: many; j_gene: TRBJ2-7; CDR3nt: TGTGCCAGCAGTTTTTTGGGGACAGCCTACGAGCAGTACTTC; CDR3aa: CASSFLGTAYEQYF
v_gene: TRBV7-9; d_gene: TRBD2; abundance: .; j_gene: TRBJ2-5; CDR3nt: TGTGCCAGCAGCTCTTGGACTAGCGGCAATCAAGAGACCCAGTACTTC; CDR3aa: CASSSWTSGNQETQYF
v_gene: TRBV6-5; d_gene: .; abundance: many; j_gene: TRBJ2-5; CDR3nt: TGTGCCAGCAGTTACTTCGGAACAAGTGACCAAGAGACCCAGTACTTC; CDR3aa: CASSYFGTSDQETQYF
v_gene: TRBV20-1; d_gene: TRBD2; abundance: few; j_gene: TRBJ2-2; CDR3nt: TGCAGTGCTAGAGGCCTAGCGGGCGCCGGGGAGCTGTTTTTT; CDR3aa: CSARGLAGAGELFF
v_gene: TRBV4-1; d_gene: .; abundance: .; j_gene: TRBJ2-7; CDR3nt: TGCGCCAGCAGCCAAGAGAAACGAACCTCCTACGAGCAGTACTTC; CDR3aa: CASSQEKRTSYEQYF
v_gene: TRBV20-1; d_gene: .; abundance: .; j_gene: TRBJ1-1; CDR3nt: TGCAGTGCTACAGGGGTTACTGAAGCTTTCTTT; CDR3aa: CSATGVTEAFF
v_gene: TRBV27; d_gene: .; abundance: many; j_gene: TRBJ1-2; CDR3nt: TGTGCCAGCAGTTTCCGGGGGAAATACGGCTACACCTTC; CDR3aa: CASSFRGKYGYTF
v_gene: TRBV10-2; d_gene: .; abundance: .; j_gene: TRBJ2-3; CDR3nt: TGCGCCAGCATCGGCTGGGGTCGGGACGAGCGCTTAACCACAGATACGCAGTATTTT; CDR3aa: CASIGWGRDERLTTDTQYF
v_gene: TRBV6-2/TRBV6-3; d_gene: .; abundance: .; j_gene: TRBJ1-4; CDR3nt: TGTGCCAGCAGTCAAGAGTGGGGCCGTGCAACTAATGAAAAACTGTTTTTT; CDR3aa: CASSQEWGRATNEKLFF
v_gene: TRBV7-2; d_gene: .; abundance: few; j_gene: TRBJ2-7; CDR3nt: TGTGCCAGCAGACGTCCGGGGTCTTACGAGCAGTACTTC; CDR3aa: CASRRPGSYEQYF
v_gene: TRBV7-2; d_gene: .; abundance: .; j_gene: TRBJ2-3; CDR3nt: TGTGCCAGCAGCTCCAACACAGATACGCAGTATTTT; CDR3aa: CASSSNTDTQYF
v_gene: TRBV29-1; d_gene: .; abundance: few; j_gene: TRBJ1-5; CDR3nt: TGCAGCGTCTCAGAACGGGACGGCTCCCTGCATTTT; CDR3aa: CSVSERDGSLHF
v_gene: TRBV28; d_gene: TRBD1; abundance: .; j_gene: TRBJ2-1; CDR3nt: TGTGCCAGCAGTAGACAGGGGTTTTCCTACAATGAGCAGTTCTTC; CDR3aa: CASSRQGFSYNEQFF
v_gene: TRBV12-3/TRBV12-4; d_gene: .; abundance: many; j_gene: TRBJ1-1; CDR3nt: TGTGCCAGCAGCTCAGGGGTGTTGAACACTGAAGCTTTCTTT; CDR3aa: CASSSGVLNTEAFF
v_gene: TRBV2; d_gene: .; abundance: many; j_gene: TRBJ1-1; CDR3nt: TGTGCCAGCAGAGCGGACAGCGGGATGAACACTGAAGCTTTCTTT; CDR3aa: CASRADSGMNTEAFF